One sample yielded the 14 T cell receptor beta chains listed below, sequenced in a study of T cells in Graves' hyperthyroidism and ophthalmopathy. TCR beta CDR3 regions were amplified from RNA transcripts. The HTBI primer set drove a first-round RT-PCR of the TCR CDR3. TCRdb analysed the multiplex PCR reads with MiXCR anew, one entry per CDR3 protein. The profile shows about 740,000 distinct CDR3 sequences, 13% to 15% of them singletons. The sequencing sample was made of blood. The receptors originated from a woman younger than 30 with Graves' hyperthyroidism.

This clonotype was counted ten times or more. V and J are TRBV7-8 and TRBJ2-1; TRBD2 aligns across 13 bases. The germline V gene encodes CDR1 SGHVS and CDR2 FQNEAQ. The ends lost 3 bases at V and 10 bases at J; junction bases unmatched: 6. The CDR3 runs 15 residues. CDR3 in amino acids: CASSFGLAGVREQFF. CDR3 sequence (DNA): TGTGCCAGCAGCTTTGGACTAGCGGGAGTTAGGGAGCAGTTCTTC. Full variable domain (outside the CDR3, taken from reference TRBV7-8 and TRBJ2-1): GAGVSQSPRYKVAKRGQDVALRCDPISGHVSLFWYQQALGQGPEFLTYFQNEAQLDKSGLPSDRFFAERPEGSVSTLKIQRTQQEDSAVYLCASSFGLAGVREQFFGPGTRLTVL.

On this clonotype: This may come from a read error, since a much larger clone is one base off. J is TRBJ2-3 and V is TRBV20-1; D gene uncertain. The CDR3 totals 12 residues. Trimming pared 5 bases from V and 6 bases from J, leaving 12 bases between. Germline-derived CDR1 and CDR2 are DFQATT and SNEGSKA (reference sequence). CDR3 sequence (DNA): TGCAGTGCTCTCCCTGCGATTGATACGCAGTATTTT. It translates to CSALPAIDTQYF.

This clonotype was detected many times. The chain employs TRBV7-9 and TRBJ2-1, with 9 bases identical to TRBD2. This CDR3 comprises 17 residues. After removal of 3 bases from V and 1 base from J, the junction contained 7 bases not matched to a gene. Germline CDR1 is SEHNR and CDR2 is FQNEAQ (reference sequence). The CDR3 nucleotides are TGTGCCAGCAGCTTCTCCCTCGGACTAGCGTCCTACAATGAGCAGTTCTTC. Its protein product is CASSFSLGLASYNEQFF. The complete variable domain, with remaining parts taken from reference TRBV7-9 and TRBJ2-1, reads DTGVSQNPRHKITKRGQNVTFRCDPISEHNRLYWYRQTLGQGPEFLTYFQNEAQLEKSRLLSDRFSAERPKGSFSTLEIQRTEQGDSAMYLCASSFSLGLASYNEQFFGPGTRLTVL.

For this clonotype: With a much larger clone just one base away, this may be a read error. The CDR3 nucleotides read TGTGCCAACAGCTGGCTAGCGGGAGGGCCCGGTGAGCAGTTCTTC. Translating gives CANSWLAGGPGEQFF. V gene TRBV13 combines with J gene TRBJ2-1; 12 bases line up with TRBD2. This CDR3 spans 15 amino acids. Germline loops: CDR1 PRHDT, CDR2 FYEKMQ (reference sequence).

This clonotype was observed many times. The J gene is TRBJ2-1, the V gene TRBV12-3 or TRBV12-4; D not resolved. The CDR3 sequence is 14 residues long. V dropped 3 bases and J dropped 6 bases, with 12 bases sitting between them. The CDR3 sequence is CASSLGFGFNEQFF. The DNA of the CDR3 is TGTGCCAGCAGTTTGGGGTTTGGGTTCAATGAGCAGTTCTTC.

This clonotype was found many times. The chain recombines TRBV2 with TRBJ1-5; TRBD1 matches at 7 bases. Germline V gene sequence: CDR1 SNHLY, CDR2 FYNNEI. This CDR3 contains 17 residues. Trimming cost V 6 bases and J 1 base; bases outside gene matches: 12. The CDR3: CASSHQGGLVSNQPQHF. DNA for the CDR3: TGTGCCAGCAGCCATCAGGGGGGATTAGTGAGCAATCAGCCCCAGCATTTT.

There are many counts of this clonotype. The V gene is TRBV29-1, the J gene TRBJ2-7; tentatively, D is TRBD1 (5 bases). Germline V gene data show CDR1 as SQVTM and CDR2 as ANQGSEA. The CDR3 contains 14 residues. V was pared by 4 bases and J by 2 bases, with 15 bases between. This chain's CDR3 is CSVVDSGQTYEQYF. CDR3 coding DNA: TGCAGCGTTGTAGACAGTGGGCAGACCTACGAGCAGTACTTC.

The sample holds many counts of this clonotype. This chain joins TRBV7-2 and TRBJ2-1; the D is unclear. There are 15 residues in the CDR3. Germline V gives CDR1 SGHTA, CDR2 FQGNSA. Trimming removed 3 bases from V and 0 bases from J, with 9 bases in between. The CDR3 nucleotides are TGTGCCAGCAGCTTCGACCGGAGCTCCTACAATGAGCAGTTCTTC. Encoded protein: CASSFDRSSYNEQFF.

This clonotype was recorded many times. The chain combines TRBV3-1 with TRBJ2-2; D is possibly TRBD1 (7 bases). The V end lost 4 bases, the J end lost 2 bases, and 20 bases lay between the germline ends. CDR1 is LGHDT, CDR2 YNNKEL, per germline (reference sequence). The CDR3 has 18 amino acids. Here the CDR3 DNA reads TGTGCCAGCAGCCCGGCAGGGGGGAGCCGAGCCAACACCGGGGAGCTGTTTTTT. Translated, it gives CASSPAGGSRANTGELFF.

There are many counts of this clonotype. This chain joins TRBV18 and TRBJ1-5; 8 bases map to TRBD1. Per the germline V gene, CDR1 is KGHSH and CDR2 is LQKENI. The CDR3 runs 14 residues. V was clipped by 6 bases and J by 5 bases; unmatched bases: 6. CDR3 in amino acids: CASSPGQVYQPQHF. DNA of the CDR3: TGTGCCAGCTCGCCGGGACAGGTATATCAGCCCCAGCATTTT.

This clonotype was counted ten times or more. The chain links TRBV24-1 to TRBJ2-3; possibly TRBD1 for D (5 bases). CDR3 length equals 12 residues. V was pared by 6 bases and J by 5 bases, with 8 bases between. From germline, CDR1 is KGHDR and CDR2 SFDVKD. The CDR3 DNA sequence: TGTGCCACCAGTAAGGGGCAAGATACGCAGTATTTT. It encodes CATSKGQDTQYF.

The rearrangement links TRBV6-5 to TRBJ1-5; TRBD1 is a possible D gene (5 bases). CDR3 length: 14 amino acids. Germline-derived CDR1 and CDR2 are MNHEY and SVGAGI. Trimming left V 3 bases short and J 3 bases short, with 9 bases between. The CDR3 bases are TGTGCCAGCAGTTATCAACAGGACAATCAGCCCCAGCATTTT. Its translation is CASSYQQDNQPQHF.

The chain joins TRBV9 to TRBJ1-2; D call uncertain. Germline V CDR1 and CDR2: SGDLS, YYNGEE. The CDR3 has 15 residues. Trimming took off 0 bases at V and 2 bases at J, with 11 bases between the two ends. CDR3 protein: CASSVGEWSNYGYTF. The CDR3 DNA reads TGTGCCAGCAGCGTAGGAGAGTGGTCAAACTATGGCTACACCTTC.

CDR3 residues: CASSQRVSTDTQYF. CDR3 in DNA: TGCGCCAGCAGCCAGCGGGTTAGCACAGATACGCAGTATTTT. The V gene is TRBV4-1, the J gene TRBJ2-3; D is perhaps TRBD2 (5 bases). Germline lookup yields CDR1 MGHRA and CDR2 YSYEKL. CDR3 length equals 14 residues. Trimming cost V 3 bases and J 0 bases, with 7 bases left between them.